Listed below are T cell receptor beta chains from one sample, sequenced in a study of spatial heterogeneity in lung cancer. TCRdb ran MiXCR on the 5' RACE reads and lists one entry per CDR3 protein. The sample gives about 120,000 distinct CDR3 sequences, 12% of which show up once; approximately 17% is in the top ten. The sequences come from PBMCs, collected at follow-up. These receptors were obtained from a male donor with early-stage non-small cell lung cancer. The CDR3 runs from the conserved cysteine through the conserved F or W.

v_call,j_call,cdr3_aa
TRBV5-1,TRBJ2-3,CASSLGRPTTDTQYF
TRBV5-6,TRBJ1-6,CASRKSFRETPLLF
TRBV30,TRBJ1-2,CAWSKWVEAYGYTF
TRBV19,TRBJ2-7,CASRAGPYAYEQYF
TRBV5-6,TRBJ2-3,CASSFFGTSTDTQYF
TRBV29-1,TRBJ2-1,CSVSKRGGLNEQFF
TRBV6-1,TRBJ2-5,CASKEALSVQGTQYF
TRBV5-1,TRBJ1-4,CASSSRQGENEKLFF
TRBV9,TRBJ2-6,CASSVGSRPGANVLTF
TRBV11-2,TRBJ2-5,CASSLELAGTQYF
TRBV7-2,TRBJ2-3,CASSLTAGPDTQYF
TRBV5-5,TRBJ1-1,CASTLLDRAHTEAFF
TRBV11-2,TRBJ1-1,CASSLGEAWPEAFF
TRBV5-1,TRBJ2-5,CASREVKGPKTQYF
TRBV25-1,TRBJ1-2,CASSDFGYTF
TRBV5-6,TRBJ1-1,CASSLAQGGMNTEAFF
TRBV19,TRBJ2-3,CASKRGIVDTQYF
TRBV5-1,TRBJ2-5,CASSPDQAETQYF
TRBV28,TRBJ1-2,CASSNVGYTF
TRBV19,TRBJ2-7,CASSMSAIAYEQYF
TRBV29-1,TRBJ1-4,CSASTGANEKLFF
TRBV3-1,TRBJ1-2,CASSQQGRSNYGYTF
TRBV28,TRBJ1-2,CASSKTGRGSGGGYTF
TRBV15,TRBJ2-1,CATSDFIGTSSSSEQFF
TRBV6-6,TRBJ1-3,CASREQGARSGNTIYF
TRBV6-2/TRBV6-3,TRBJ2-2,CASSPLLLDRGRSAGELFF
TRBV6-2/TRBV6-3,TRBJ2-7,CASPTRREAGAYEQYF
TRBV5-1,TRBJ2-1,CASSLVSGGAGNEQFF
TRBV12-3/TRBV12-4,TRBJ1-1,CASRWGSEAFF
TRBV10-3,TRBJ2-3,CAISAQGATDTQYF
TRBV5-1,TRBJ1-3,CASSLEGTGNTIYF
TRBV21-1,TRBJ2-3,CASRGPRTDTQYF
TRBV7-3,TRBJ1-1,CASSLTQWYEAFF
TRBV11-1,TRBJ2-5,CASSPLGGTSRETQYF
TRBV7-9,TRBJ1-5,CASSLASGLTNQPQHF
TRBV20-1,TRBJ2-7,CSARDTGYEQYF
TRBV7-9,TRBJ2-5,CASTRTDRAQETQYF
TRBV7-9,TRBJ2-1,CASSLTRSSYNEQFF
TRBV18,TRBJ2-5,CASSPPAAGETQYF
TRBV20-1,TRBJ1-5,CSARALRQLYQPQHF
TRBV6-2/TRBV6-3,TRBJ1-5,CASSYGSRGRNQPQHF
TRBV6-2/TRBV6-3,TRBJ2-3,CASSYSTSGGSGAQYF
TRBV12-3/TRBV12-4,TRBJ2-1,CASSLTSSYNEQFF
TRBV28,TRBJ1-1,CASSLNRRTVNTEAFF
TRBV12-3/TRBV12-4,TRBJ1-5,CASSLSSSGSNQPQHF
TRBV11-2,TRBJ1-6,CASSPTPQGANSPLHF
TRBV11-2,TRBJ2-3,CASSLGLAGDTDTQYF
TRBV3-1,TRBJ2-2,CASSPQRVGELFF
TRBV20-1,TRBJ2-5,CSAHSLIQETQYF
TRBV20-1,TRBJ1-4,CSARRGPGGEKLFF
TRBV5-1,TRBJ1-2,CASSLAGLTINYGYTF
TRBV9,TRBJ1-4,CASSPRGQGAMEKLFF
TRBV28,TRBJ2-3,CASRGLTGPDTQYF
TRBV4-2,TRBJ2-7,CASSQEGAYEQYF
TRBV20-1,TRBJ1-1,CSARFQANTEAFF
TRBV2,TRBJ2-3,CASKRGTSAPGSSYF
TRBV6-4,NA,CASIQDRKLYDEQYF
TRBV4-1,TRBJ1-1,CASSQRDRGPNTEAFF
TRBV28,TRBJ2-7,CASSPRDPPYEQYF
TRBV20-1,TRBJ2-5,CSATRGAQETQYF